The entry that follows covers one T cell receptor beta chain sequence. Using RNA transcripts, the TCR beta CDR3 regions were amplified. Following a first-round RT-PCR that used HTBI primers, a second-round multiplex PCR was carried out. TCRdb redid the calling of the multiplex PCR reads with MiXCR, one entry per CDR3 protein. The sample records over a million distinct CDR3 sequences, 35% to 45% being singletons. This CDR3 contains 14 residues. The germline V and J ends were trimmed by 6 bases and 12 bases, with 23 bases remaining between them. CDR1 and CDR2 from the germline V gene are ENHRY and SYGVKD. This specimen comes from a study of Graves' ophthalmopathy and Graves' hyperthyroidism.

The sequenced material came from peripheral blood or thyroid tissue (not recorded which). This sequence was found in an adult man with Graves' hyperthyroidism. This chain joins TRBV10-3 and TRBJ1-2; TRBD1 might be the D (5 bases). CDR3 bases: TGTGCCATCAGCGACATTCTGAGGGGCTCTGGAAACACCTTC. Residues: CAISDILRGSGNTF.